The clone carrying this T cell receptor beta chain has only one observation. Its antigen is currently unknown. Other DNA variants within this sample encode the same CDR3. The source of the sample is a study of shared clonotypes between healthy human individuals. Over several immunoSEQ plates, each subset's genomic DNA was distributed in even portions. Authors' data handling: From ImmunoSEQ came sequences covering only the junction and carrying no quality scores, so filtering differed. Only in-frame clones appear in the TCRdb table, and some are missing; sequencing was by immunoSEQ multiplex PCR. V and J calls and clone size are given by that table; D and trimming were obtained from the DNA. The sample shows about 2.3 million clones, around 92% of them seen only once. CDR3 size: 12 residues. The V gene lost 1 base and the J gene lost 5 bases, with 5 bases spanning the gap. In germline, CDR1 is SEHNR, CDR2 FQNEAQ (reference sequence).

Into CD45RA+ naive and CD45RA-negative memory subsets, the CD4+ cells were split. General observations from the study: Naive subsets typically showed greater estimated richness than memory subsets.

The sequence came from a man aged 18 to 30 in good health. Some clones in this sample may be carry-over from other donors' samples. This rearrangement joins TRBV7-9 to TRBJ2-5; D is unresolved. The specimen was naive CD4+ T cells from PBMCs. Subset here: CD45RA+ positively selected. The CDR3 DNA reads TGTGCCAGCAGCTTAGTGTCCGAGACCCAGTACTTC. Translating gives CASSLVSETQYF. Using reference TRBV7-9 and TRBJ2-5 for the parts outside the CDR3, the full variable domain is DTGVSQNPRHKITKRGQNVTFRCDPISEHNRLYWYRQTLGQGPEFLTYFQNEAQLEKSRLLSDRFSAERPKGSFSTLEIQRTEQGDSAMYLCASSLVSETQYFGPGTRLLVL.